Following are 7 T cell receptor beta chains from one sample sequenced in a study of PD-1 blockade in classical Hodgkin lymphoma. TCRdb's copy holds only in-frame clones and misses some; the assay was immunoSEQ multiplex PCR. The repertoire holds about 20,000 clones, with roughly four fifths as singletons. With no exception, relapse followed autologous stem cell transplantation in all patients, and brentuximab vedotin exposure varied. This specimen was peripheral blood mononuclear cells (PBMCs), taken before the second cycle of nivolumab. The receptors stem from a human donor with classical Hodgkin lymphoma.

This clone was counted only a few times. The V gene is TRBV6-6, the J gene TRBJ2-4; 10 bases align to TRBD1. This CDR3 is 16 amino acids long. Germline CDR1 reads MNHNY; CDR2 reads SVGAGI (reference sequence). Losses at the gene ends were 6 bases for V and 1 base for J; bases not matched to a gene: 6. CDR3 in DNA: TGTGCCAGCAGGGCAGGGACAGGGGACGCCAAAAACATTCAGTACTTC. It yields the protein CASRAGTGDAKNIQYF.

This clone appeared a few times. The chain uses TRBV19 and TRBJ1-1; D is perhaps TRBD1 (5 bases). The CDR3 spans 13 residues. Germline CDR1 is LNHDA and CDR2 is SQIVND (reference sequence). V was pared by 10 bases and J by 4 bases, with 16 bases between. In DNA, the CDR3 is TGTGCCACTGGGGGAGGGAGTGGCACTGAAGCTTTCTTT. Residues: CATGGGSGTEAFF. Full variable domain (outside the CDR3, taken from reference TRBV19 and TRBJ1-1): DGGITQSPKYLFRKEGQNVTLSCEQNLNHDAMYWYRQDPGQGLRLIYYSQIVNDFQKGDIAEGYSVSREKKESFPLTVTSAQKNPTAFYLCATGGGSGTEAFFGQGTRLTVV.

J is TRBJ2-3 and V is TRBV7-6, with D perhaps matching TRBD2 (6 bases). V was shortened by 0 bases and J by 6 bases, with 10 bases between the two germline ends. Germline loops: CDR1 SGHVS, CDR2 FNYEAQ. This CDR3 is 14 amino acids long. The CDR3 spells CASSLAGGRDTQYF. The CDR3 DNA reads as TGTGCCAGCAGCTTAGCGGGAGGCAGGGATACGCAGTATTTT.

V gene TRBV9 combines with J gene TRBJ2-1; possible D gene TRBD1, 6 bases. The CDR3 is made up of 15 amino acids. V was clipped by 4 bases and J by 6 bases, with 17 bases between them. CDR1 and CDR2 (germline): SGDLS, YYNGEE. The CDR3 loop reads CASSSGQLIGNEQFF. DNA of the CDR3: TGTGCCAGCAGCTCAGGACAGTTAATAGGCAATGAGCAGTTCTTC.

The V call is TRBV2, the J call TRBJ1-1, with 7 bases lining up with TRBD1. Per the germline V gene, CDR1 is SNHLY and CDR2 is FYNNEI. The junction had 5 bases not matched to a gene; V was cut back by 6 bases and J by 1 base. The CDR3 is 14 residues long. The CDR3 bases are TGTGCCAGCAGCTCGAGGACAGGGAACACTGAAGCTTTCTTT. This gives the protein CASSSRTGNTEAFF.

CDR3 amino acids: CASRAPATGEAFF. As DNA, the CDR3 is TGTGCCAGCCGCGCTCCTGCTACGGGTGAAGCTTTCTTT. The V call is TRBV19, the J call TRBJ1-1; no clear D. The V gene's germline CDR1 is LNHDA and CDR2 SQIVND (reference sequence). V was clipped by 9 bases and J by 7 bases, with 18 bases between them. The CDR3 contains 13 residues.

The gene calls are TRBV7-9 and TRBJ2-5; D is uncertain. V lost 6 bases, J lost 4 bases, and 6 bases lay in between. CDR3 length equals 11 residues. The germline CDR1 and CDR2 sequences are SEHNR and FQNEAQ (reference sequence). CDR3 in DNA: TGTGCCAGCAGATTTTCAGAGACCCAGTACTTC. This codes for CASRFSETQYF.